In this sample, the clone carrying this T cell receptor (beta chain) turned up a few times. The data stem from a study of cytomegalovirus exposure and HLA in healthy donors. Researchers ran the PCR with 60 Vbeta and 13 Jbeta primers. As processed by the authors: As a later analysis found, there were tens of millions of unique TCR beta chains, of which roughly 11 million were shared. TCRdb's table, derived via immunoSEQ multiplex PCR, lists solely in-frame clones and lacks some. That table is the source of V, J and clone size, and D and trimming were worked out from the DNA. The sample includes 85,000 to 90,000 clones, about 75% of them seen just once. This sequence was found in a man between 25 and 39 years old in good health and CMV-seropositive. The sample taken for sequencing was PBMCs.

Written as DNA, the CDR3 is TGTGCCAGCACCTTACAGGGTTTAGCGAATCAGCCCCAGCATTTT. It codes for CASTLQGLANQPQHF. The chain employs TRBV6-1 and TRBJ1-5; TRBD1 might be the D (6 bases). Germline V gives CDR1 MNHNS, CDR2 SASEGT. Trimming pared 7 bases from V and 4 bases from J, leaving 17 bases between. The CDR3 is 15 residues long.